A single T cell receptor (beta chain) is shown here with its context. The data originate from a study of cytomegalovirus exposure and HLA in healthy donors. CDR1 SEHNR and CDR2 FQNEAQ come from the germline V gene (reference sequence). This CDR3 has 14 amino acids. With V trimmed by 5 bases and J by 6 bases, 10 bases remained unmatched. The PCR used 60 Vbeta and 13 Jbeta primers. The data were produced by immunoSEQ multiplex PCR, yet TCRdb's version contains in-frame clones alone and is incomplete. The sample includes roughly 110,000 clones, about 70% of them seen just once. The chain is built from TRBV7-9 and TRBJ2-7; TRBD1 agrees at 7 bases. Sequenced sample: PBMCs. This TCR derives from a woman in her forties or fifties in good health and CMV-seropositive. The CDR3 DNA follows: TGTGCCAGCAGCCCTGACCCGACAGGGTTCGAGCAGTACTTC. Encoded protein: CASSPDPTGFEQYF.